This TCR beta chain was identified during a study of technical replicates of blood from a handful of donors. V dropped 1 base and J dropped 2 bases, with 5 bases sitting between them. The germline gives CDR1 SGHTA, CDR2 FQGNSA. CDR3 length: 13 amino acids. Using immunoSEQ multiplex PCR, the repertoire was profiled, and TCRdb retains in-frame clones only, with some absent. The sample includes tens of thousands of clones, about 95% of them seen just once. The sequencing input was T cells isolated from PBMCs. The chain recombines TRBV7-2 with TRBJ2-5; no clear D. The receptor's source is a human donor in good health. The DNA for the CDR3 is TGTGCCAGCAGCTTAGGTCGGCAAGAGACCCAGTACTTC. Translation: CASSLGRQETQYF.